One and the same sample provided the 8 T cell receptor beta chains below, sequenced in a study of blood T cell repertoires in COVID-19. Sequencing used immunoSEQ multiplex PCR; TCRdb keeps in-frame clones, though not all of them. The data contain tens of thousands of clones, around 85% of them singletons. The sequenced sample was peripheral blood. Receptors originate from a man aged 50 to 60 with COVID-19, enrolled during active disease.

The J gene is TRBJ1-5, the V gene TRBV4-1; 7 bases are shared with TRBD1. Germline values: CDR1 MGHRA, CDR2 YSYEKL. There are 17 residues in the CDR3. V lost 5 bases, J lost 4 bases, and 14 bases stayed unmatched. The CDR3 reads CASSLDIGGAENQPQHF. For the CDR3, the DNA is TGCGCCAGCAGCTTAGATATAGGGGGCGCGGAAAATCAGCCCCAGCATTTT.

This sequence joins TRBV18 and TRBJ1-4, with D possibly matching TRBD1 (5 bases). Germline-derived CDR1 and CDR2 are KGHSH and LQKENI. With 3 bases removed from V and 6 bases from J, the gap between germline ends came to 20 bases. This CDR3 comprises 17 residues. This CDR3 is CASSPDQLQVQHEKLFF. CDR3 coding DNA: TGTGCCAGCTCACCGGACCAATTACAGGTACAACATGAAAAACTGTTTTTT.

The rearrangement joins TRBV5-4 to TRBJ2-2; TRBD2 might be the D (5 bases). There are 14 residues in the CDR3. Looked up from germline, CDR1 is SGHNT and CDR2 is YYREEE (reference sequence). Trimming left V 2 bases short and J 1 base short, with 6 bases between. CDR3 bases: TGTGCCAGCAGCTTCGGGGAGAACACCGGGGAGCTGTTTTTT. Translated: CASSFGENTGELFF.

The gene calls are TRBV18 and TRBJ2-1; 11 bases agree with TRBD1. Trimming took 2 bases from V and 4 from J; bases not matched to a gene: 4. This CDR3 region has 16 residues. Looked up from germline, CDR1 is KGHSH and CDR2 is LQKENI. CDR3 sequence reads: CASSPAGTGGYNEQFF. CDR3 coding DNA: TGTGCCAGCTCACCAGCCGGGACAGGGGGTTACAATGAGCAGTTCTTC.

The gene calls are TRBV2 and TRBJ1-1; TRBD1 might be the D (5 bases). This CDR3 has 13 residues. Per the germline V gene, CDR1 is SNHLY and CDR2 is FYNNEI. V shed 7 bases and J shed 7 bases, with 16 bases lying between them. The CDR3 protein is CASTAGIRNEAFF. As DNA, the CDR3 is TGTGCCAGCACGGCAGGGATACGGAATGAAGCTTTCTTT.

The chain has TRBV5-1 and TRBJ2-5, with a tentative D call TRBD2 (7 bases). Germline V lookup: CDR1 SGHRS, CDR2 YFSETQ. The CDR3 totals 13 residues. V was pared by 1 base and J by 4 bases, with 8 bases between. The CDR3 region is CASSLRGGETQYF. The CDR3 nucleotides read TGCGCCAGCAGCTTGAGGGGGGGAGAGACCCAGTACTTC.

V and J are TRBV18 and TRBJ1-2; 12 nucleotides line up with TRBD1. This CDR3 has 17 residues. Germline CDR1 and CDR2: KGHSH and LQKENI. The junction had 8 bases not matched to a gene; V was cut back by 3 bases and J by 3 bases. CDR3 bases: TGTGCCAGCTCACCTCCCGGGACAGGGGGCTTCGACTATGGCTACACCTTC. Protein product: CASSPPGTGGFDYGYTF.

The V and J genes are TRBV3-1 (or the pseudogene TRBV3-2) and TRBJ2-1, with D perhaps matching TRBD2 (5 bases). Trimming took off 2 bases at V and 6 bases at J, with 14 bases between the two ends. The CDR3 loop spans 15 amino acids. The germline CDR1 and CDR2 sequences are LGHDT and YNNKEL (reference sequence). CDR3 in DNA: TGTGCCAGCAGCCAACTGTTGCAAGGAGGCAATGAGCAGTTCTTC. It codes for CASSQLLQGGNEQFF.